Listed below are T cell receptor beta chains from one sample, sequenced in a study of cytomegalovirus exposure and HLA in healthy donors. Some clones are missing from TCRdb's copy, which holds only in-frame ones; the method was immunoSEQ multiplex PCR. The sample shows about 220,000 clones, over 80% of them seen only once. The sequenced material came from PBMCs. Receptors originate from a woman under 40 in good health and CMV-seropositive. Each CDR3 is given with its conserved first and last residue. The order of the fields is D gene, J gene, V gene, clone size, CDR3 protein, CDR3 DNA. D genes are given only for firm matches. The size field is filled for only some rows; it gives once, few, many or a size class.

. TRBJ2-2 TRBV11-2 many CASSLVGTAITGELFF TGTGCCAGCAGCTTAGTCGGGACGGCGATTACCGGGGAGCTGTTTTTT
TRBD1 TRBJ2-7 TRBV5-1 . CASSLRDRLYEQYF TGCGCCAGCAGCTTGAGGGACAGACTTTACGAGCAGTACTTC
. TRBJ2-7 TRBV30 . CAWSGIRQASSYEQYF TGTGCCTGGAGTGGAATTCGGCAGGCGAGCTCCTACGAGCAGTACTTC
TRBD2 TRBJ2-7 TRBV2 . CASSPPGTSYEQYF TGTGCCAGCAGTCCCCCCGGGACTAGCTACGAGCAGTACTTC
TRBD1 TRBJ2-1 TRBV6-5 . CASSQGASSYNEQFF TGTGCCAGCAGCCAGGGGGCTAGCTCCTACAATGAGCAGTTCTTC
. TRBJ2-2 TRBV13 . CASSPGTGELFF TGTGCCAGCAGCCCCGGCACCGGGGAGCTGTTTTTT
. TRBJ1-3 TRBV30 . CAWTDRKIIRNTIYF TGTGCCTGGACCGACAGGAAGATAATTCGAAACACCATATATTTT
TRBD2 TRBJ2-5 TRBV28 . CASSPTRGRTKTQYF TGTGCCAGCAGTCCCACCCGCGGGAGGACGAAGACCCAGTACTTC
TRBD1 TRBJ1-2 TRBV30 few CAWSPGGVYNGYTF TGTGCCTGGAGTCCAGGGGGGGTCTACAATGGCTACACCTTC
. TRBJ2-1 TRBV9 . CASSVGGTQFF TGTGCCAGCAGCGTAGGGGGTACGCAGTTCTTC